This TCR beta chain was retrieved from a study of blood T cell repertoires in COVID-19. CDR3 size: 14 residues. V trimming: 5 bases; J trimming: 6 bases; junction bases outside the gene matches: 7. CDR1 is SGHVS and CDR2 is FQNEAQ in the germline V gene. In the source study's methods: Amplification with reference gene primers provided the estimates of nucleated cell counts. The table came from immunoSEQ multiplex PCR; TCRdb's copy has only in-frame clones and leaves some out. D and trimming were read from the DNA, whereas the V and J calls and clone size are those reported in that table. Of 100,000 to 150,000 clones in the sample, approximately 87% were seen once.

Sequencing input: peripheral blood. V gene TRBV7-8 combines with J gene TRBJ2-1; 7 bases match TRBD1. This sequence originates from a woman in her sixties with acute or convalescent COVID-19. CDR3 residues: CASSSGQVLNEQFF. The CDR3 bases are TGTGCCAGCAGCAGCGGACAGGTCCTCAATGAGCAGTTCTTC.